This T cell receptor (beta chain) was captured in a study of Tregs in tolerant kidney transplant recipients. Here immunoSEQ multiplex PCR was the method, and the copy in TCRdb shows in-frame clones only, minus some. The sample yields some 62,000 clones, roughly 98% seen once. V shed 4 bases and J shed 8 bases, with 20 bases lying between them. The V gene's germline CDR1 is MDHEN and CDR2 SYDVKM. The CDR3 contains 16 residues. The rearrangement links TRBV28 to TRBJ1-4; D not resolved. The sequencing here drew on Tregs from blood, taken before the transplant. This TCR derives from a human donor who received a combined kidney and bone marrow transplant. CDR3: CASSWAGRAGREKLFF. The CDR3 nucleotides read TGTGCCAGCAGTTGGGCGGGAAGGGCAGGAAGGGAAAAACTGTTTTTT.